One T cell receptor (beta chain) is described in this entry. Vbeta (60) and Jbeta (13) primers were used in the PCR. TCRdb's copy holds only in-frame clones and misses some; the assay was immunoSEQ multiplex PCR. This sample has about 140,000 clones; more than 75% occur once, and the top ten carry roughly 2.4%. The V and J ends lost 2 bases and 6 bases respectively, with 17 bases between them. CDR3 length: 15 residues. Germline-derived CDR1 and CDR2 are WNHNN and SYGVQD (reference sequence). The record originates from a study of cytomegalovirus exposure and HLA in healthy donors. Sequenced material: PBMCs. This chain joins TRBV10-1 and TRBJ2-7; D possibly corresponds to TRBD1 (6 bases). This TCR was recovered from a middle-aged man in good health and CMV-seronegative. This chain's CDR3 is CASSERRGGPFEQYF. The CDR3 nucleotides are TGCGCCAGCAGTGAGCGCAGGGGCGGTCCGTTCGAGCAGTACTTC.